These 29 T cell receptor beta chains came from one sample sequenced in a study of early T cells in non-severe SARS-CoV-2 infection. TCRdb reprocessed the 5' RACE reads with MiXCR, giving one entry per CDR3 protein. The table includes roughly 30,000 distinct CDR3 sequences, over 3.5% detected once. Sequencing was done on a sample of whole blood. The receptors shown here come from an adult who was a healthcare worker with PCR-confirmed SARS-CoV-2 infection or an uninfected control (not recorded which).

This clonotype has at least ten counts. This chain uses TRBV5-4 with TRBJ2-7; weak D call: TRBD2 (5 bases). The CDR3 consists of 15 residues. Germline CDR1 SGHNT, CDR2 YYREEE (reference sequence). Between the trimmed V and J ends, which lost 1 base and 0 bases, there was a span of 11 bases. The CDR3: CASSLSPGSSYEQYF. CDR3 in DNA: TGTGCCAGCAGCTTGAGTCCTGGGAGCTCCTACGAGCAGTACTTC.

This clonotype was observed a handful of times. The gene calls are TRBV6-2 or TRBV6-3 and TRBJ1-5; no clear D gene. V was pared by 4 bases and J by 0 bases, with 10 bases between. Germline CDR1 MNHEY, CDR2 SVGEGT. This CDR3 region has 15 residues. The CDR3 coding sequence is TGTGCCAGCAGTTCTGACAACCTTAGCAATCAGCCCCAGCATTTT. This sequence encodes CASSSDNLSNQPQHF.

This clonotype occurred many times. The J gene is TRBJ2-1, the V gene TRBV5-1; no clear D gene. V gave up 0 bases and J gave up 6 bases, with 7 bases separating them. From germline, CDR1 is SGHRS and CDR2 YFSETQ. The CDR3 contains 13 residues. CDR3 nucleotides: TGCGCCAGCAGCTTGGGTCCCCGCAATGAGCAGTTCTTC. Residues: CASSLGPRNEQFF.

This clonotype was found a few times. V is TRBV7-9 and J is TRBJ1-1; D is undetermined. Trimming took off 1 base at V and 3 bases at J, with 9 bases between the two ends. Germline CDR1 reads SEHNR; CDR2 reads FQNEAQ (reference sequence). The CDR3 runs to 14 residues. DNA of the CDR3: TGTGCCAGCAGCTTAGGCCGGATGGACACTGAAGCTTTCTTT. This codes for CASSLGRMDTEAFF.

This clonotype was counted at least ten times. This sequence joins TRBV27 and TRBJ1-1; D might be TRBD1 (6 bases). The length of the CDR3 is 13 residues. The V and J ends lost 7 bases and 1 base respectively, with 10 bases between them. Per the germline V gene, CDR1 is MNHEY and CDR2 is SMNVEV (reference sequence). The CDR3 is CASKQGRNTEAFF. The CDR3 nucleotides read TGTGCCAGCAAACAGGGTAGGAACACTGAAGCTTTCTTT.

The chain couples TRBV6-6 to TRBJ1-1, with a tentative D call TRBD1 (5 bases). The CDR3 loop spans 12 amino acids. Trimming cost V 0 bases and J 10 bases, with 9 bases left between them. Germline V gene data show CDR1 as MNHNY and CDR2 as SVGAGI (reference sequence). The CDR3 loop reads CASSYSAGGAFF. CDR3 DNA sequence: TGTGCCAGCAGTTACTCGGCCGGGGGAGCTTTCTTT.

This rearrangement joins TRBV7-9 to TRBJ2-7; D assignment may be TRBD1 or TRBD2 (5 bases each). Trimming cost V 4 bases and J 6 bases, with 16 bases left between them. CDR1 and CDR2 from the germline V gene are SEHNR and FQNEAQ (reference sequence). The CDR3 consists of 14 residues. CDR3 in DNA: TGTGCCAGCAGCTGGGCGAGAGGGACGTCCGAGCAGTACTTC. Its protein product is CASSWARGTSEQYF.

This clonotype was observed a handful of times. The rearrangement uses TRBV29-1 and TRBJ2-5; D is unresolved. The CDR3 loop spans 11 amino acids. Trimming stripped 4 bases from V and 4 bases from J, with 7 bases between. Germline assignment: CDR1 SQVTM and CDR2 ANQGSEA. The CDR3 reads CSVAWAETQYF. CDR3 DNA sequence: TGCAGCGTTGCTTGGGCAGAGACCCAGTACTTC.

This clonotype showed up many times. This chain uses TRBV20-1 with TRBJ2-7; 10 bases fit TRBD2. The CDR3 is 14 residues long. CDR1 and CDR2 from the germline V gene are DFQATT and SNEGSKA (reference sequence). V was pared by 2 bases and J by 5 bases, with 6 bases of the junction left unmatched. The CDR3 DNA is TGCAGTGCTAGACCCGGGACTAGCGCCCACGAGCAGTACTTC. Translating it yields CSARPGTSAHEQYF.

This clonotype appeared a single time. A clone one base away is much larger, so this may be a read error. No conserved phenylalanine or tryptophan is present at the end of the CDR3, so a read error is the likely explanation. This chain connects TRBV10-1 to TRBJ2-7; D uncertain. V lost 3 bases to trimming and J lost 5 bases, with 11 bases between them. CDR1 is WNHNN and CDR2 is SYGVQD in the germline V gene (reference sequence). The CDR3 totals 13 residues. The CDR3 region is CASSDVIGHEQYS. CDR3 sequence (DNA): TGCGCCAGCAGTGATGTAATTGGCCACGAGCAGTACTCC.

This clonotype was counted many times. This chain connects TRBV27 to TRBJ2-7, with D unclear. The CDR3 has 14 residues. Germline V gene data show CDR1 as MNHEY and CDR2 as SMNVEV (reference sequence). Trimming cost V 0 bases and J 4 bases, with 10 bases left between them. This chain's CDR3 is CASSLSKFTYEQYF. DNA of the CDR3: TGTGCCAGCAGTTTATCGAAGTTTACGTACGAGCAGTACTTC.

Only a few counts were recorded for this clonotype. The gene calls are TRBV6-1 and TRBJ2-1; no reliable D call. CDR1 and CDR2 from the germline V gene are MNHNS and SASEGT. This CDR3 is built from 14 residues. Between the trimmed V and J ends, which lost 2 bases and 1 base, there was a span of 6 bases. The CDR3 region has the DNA TGTGCCAGCAGTGAATGGGTGTCCTACAATGAGCAGTTCTTC. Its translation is CASSEWVSYNEQFF.

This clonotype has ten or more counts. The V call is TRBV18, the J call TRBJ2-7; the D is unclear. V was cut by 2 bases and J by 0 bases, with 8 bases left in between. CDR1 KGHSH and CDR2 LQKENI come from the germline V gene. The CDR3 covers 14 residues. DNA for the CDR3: TGTGCCAGCTCACCAAGCCAGTCCTCCTACGAGCAGTACTTC. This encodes CASSPSQSSYEQYF.

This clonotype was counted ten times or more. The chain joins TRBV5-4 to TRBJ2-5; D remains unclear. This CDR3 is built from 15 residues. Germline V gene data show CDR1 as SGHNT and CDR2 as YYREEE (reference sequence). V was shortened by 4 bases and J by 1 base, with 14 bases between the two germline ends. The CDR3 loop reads CASSPPDGSQETQYF. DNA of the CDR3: TGTGCCAGCAGCCCACCGGACGGGTCCCAAGAGACCCAGTACTTC.

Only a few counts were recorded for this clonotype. The CDR3 loop is CASSYVGGKETQYF. In DNA, the CDR3 is TGTGCCAGCAGTTACGTCGGGGGAAAAGAGACCCAGTACTTC. The chain has TRBV6-2 or TRBV6-3 and TRBJ2-5, with a possible D match to TRBD2 (6 bases). This CDR3 contains 14 residues. V was trimmed by 2 bases and J by 3 bases, leaving 10 bases between them. From germline, CDR1 is MNHEY and CDR2 SVGEGT.

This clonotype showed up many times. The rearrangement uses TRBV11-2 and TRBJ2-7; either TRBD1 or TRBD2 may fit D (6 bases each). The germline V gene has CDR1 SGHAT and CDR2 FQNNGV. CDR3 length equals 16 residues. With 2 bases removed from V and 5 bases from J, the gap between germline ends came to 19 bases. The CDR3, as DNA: TGTGCCAGCAGCTTACCCGGGAGAGGACAGACCAACGAGCAGTACTTC. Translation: CASSLPGRGQTNEQYF.

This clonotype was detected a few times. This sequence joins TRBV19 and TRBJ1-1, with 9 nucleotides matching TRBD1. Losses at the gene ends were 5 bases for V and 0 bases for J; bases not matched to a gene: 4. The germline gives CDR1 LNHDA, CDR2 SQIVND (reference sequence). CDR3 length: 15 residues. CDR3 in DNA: TGTGCCAGTAGTGTGACAGGGGGTTTGAACACTGAAGCTTTCTTT. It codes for CASSVTGGLNTEAFF.

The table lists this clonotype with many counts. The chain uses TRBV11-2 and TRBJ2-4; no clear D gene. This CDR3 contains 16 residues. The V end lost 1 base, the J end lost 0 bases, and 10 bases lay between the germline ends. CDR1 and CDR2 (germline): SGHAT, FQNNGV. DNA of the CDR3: TGTGCCAGCAGCTTAGTACACCTGGGAGCCAAAAACATTCAGTACTTC. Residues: CASSLVHLGAKNIQYF.

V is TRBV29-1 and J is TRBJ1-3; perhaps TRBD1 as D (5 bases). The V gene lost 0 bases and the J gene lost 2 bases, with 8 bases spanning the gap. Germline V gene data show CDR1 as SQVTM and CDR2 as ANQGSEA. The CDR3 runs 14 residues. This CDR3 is CSVEDQGAGNTIYF. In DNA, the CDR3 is TGCAGCGTTGAAGATCAGGGAGCTGGAAACACCATATATTTT. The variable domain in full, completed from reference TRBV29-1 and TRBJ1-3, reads SAVISQKPSRDICQRGTSLTIQCQVDSQVTMMFWYRQQPGQSLTLIATANQGSEATYESGFVIDKFPISRPNLTFSTLTVSNMSPEDSSIYLCSVEDQGAGNTIYFGEGSWLTVV.

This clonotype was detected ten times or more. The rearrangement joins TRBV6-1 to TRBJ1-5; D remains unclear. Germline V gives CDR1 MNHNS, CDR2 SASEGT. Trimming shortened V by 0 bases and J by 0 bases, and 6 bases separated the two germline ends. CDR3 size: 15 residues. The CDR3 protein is CASSEAGVSNQPQHF. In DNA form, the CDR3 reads TGTGCCAGCAGTGAAGCTGGGGTTAGCAATCAGCCCCAGCATTTT.

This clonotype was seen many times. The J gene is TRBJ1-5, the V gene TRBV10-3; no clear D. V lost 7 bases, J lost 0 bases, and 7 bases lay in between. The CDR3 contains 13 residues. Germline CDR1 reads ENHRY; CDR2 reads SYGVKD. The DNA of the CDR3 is TGTGCCATCACGCGAGATAGCAATCAGCCCCAGCATTTT. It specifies CAITRDSNQPQHF.

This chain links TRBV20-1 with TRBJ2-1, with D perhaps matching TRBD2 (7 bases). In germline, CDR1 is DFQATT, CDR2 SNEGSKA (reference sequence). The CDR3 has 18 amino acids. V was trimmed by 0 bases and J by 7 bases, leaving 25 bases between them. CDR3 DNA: TGCAGTGCTAGAGATCCGCGGGGGCCCTTTAGAGTAGGGAATGAGCAGTTCTTC. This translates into CSARDPRGPFRVGNEQFF.

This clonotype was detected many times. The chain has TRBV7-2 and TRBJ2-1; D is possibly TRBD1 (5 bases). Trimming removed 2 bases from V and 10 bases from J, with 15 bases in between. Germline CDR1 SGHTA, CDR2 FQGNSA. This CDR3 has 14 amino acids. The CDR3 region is CASSLSKGMGEQFF. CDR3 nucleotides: TGTGCCAGCAGCTTATCGAAGGGGATGGGGGAGCAGTTCTTC.

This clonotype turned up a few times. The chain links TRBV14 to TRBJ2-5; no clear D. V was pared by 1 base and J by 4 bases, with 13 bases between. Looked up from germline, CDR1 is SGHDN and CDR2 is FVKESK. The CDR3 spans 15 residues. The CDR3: CASSQGLRSGETQYF. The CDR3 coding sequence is TGTGCCAGCAGCCAAGGCTTAAGATCTGGAGAGACCCAGTACTTC.

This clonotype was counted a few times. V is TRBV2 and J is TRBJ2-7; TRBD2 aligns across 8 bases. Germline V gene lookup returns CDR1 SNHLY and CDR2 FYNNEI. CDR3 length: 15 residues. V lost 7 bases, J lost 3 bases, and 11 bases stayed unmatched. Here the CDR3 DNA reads TGTGCCAGCACCGGGGGGGACACTACTCACTACGAGCAGTACTTC. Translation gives CASTGGDTTHYEQYF.

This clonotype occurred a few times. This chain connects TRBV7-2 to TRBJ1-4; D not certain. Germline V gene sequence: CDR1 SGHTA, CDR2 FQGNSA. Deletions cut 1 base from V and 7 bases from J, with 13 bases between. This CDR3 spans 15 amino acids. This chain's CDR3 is CASSLVGSGSEKLFF. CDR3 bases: TGTGCCAGCAGCTTAGTGGGTTCAGGTAGTGAAAAACTGTTTTTT.

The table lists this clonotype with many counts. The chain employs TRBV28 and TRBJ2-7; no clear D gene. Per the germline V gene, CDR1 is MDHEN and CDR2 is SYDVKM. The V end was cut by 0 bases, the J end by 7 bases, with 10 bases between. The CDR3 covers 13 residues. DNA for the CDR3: TGTGCCAGCAGTTTATGGGGAAACGAGGAGCAGTACTTC. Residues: CASSLWGNEEQYF.

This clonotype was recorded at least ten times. The CDR3 loop is CASSVGLAGGYNEQFF. The CDR3, as DNA: TGTGCCAGCAGCGTAGGTCTAGCGGGGGGATACAATGAGCAGTTCTTC. The chain couples TRBV9 to TRBJ2-1, with 11 bases matching TRBD2. CDR1 and CDR2 from the germline V gene are SGDLS and YYNGEE. This CDR3 contains 16 residues. The trim removed 0 bases at V and 4 bases at J, leaving 3 bases unmatched.

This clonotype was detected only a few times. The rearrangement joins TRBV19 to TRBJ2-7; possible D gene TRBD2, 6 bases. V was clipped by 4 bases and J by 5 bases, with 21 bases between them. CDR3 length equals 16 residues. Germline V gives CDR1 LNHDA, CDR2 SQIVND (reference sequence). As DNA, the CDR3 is TGTGCCAGTAGTAGTCTGCGGGGCAGGGCGTCCAACGAGCAGTACTTC. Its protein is CASSSLRGRASNEQYF.